A selection of T cell receptor beta chains follows, all from one sample in a study of graft-versus-host responses after intestinal transplantation. Their antigens remain unidentified. Sequenced by immunoSEQ multiplex PCR; TCRdb stores in-frame clones only, minus some. The sample includes around 110,000 clones, roughly 87% seen only once; the top ten take over 0.6%. The sequenced sample was unstimulated CD4+ T cells sorted from spleen or lymph node cells, obtained before transplant. The origin of the receptors is a human donor who was the organ donor for an intestinal transplant. The CDR3 runs from the conserved cysteine through the conserved F or W. The D gene is left open where the match is weak. Rows give clone size only sometimes, using once, few, many, or a class for an expanded clone.

d_call	clone_size	v_call	j_call	cdr3_nt	cdr3_aa
TRBD1	-	TRBV28	TRBJ1-4	TGTGCCAGCAGGGGACAGGGGAATGAAAAACTGTTTTTT	CASRGQGNEKLFF
-	-	TRBV7-9	TRBJ1-2	TGTGCCAGCAGCCGGGGTTCAGTCGGCTATGGCTACACCTTC	CASSRGSVGYGYTF
TRBD1	-	TRBV4-1	TRBJ1-2	TGCACCAGCAGCCGAGGACAGGGGGCGGACTACGGCTACACCTTC	CTSSRGQGADYGYTF
TRBD2	-	TRBV30	TRBJ2-5	TGTGCCTCCACGCGACTAGCTCCACGAGAGACCCAGTACTTC	CASTRLAPRETQYF
-	-	TRBV6-5	TRBJ2-7	TGTGCCAGCACCCTGGGGGCAGGGGCTGCTTACGAGCAGTACTTC	CASTLGAGAAYEQYF
-	-	TRBV30	TRBJ1-1	TGTGCCTGGAGCGCCCGGGGCACTGAAGCTTTCTTT	CAWSARGTEAFF
-	-	TRBV5-1	TRBJ2-3	TGCGCCAGCAGCGCCTTGGGGGGCATCCCCACAGATACGCAGTATTTT	CASSALGGIPTDTQYF
-	-	TRBV5-1	TRBJ2-7	TGCGCCAGCAGCTGGAGGGGGGACGAGCAGTACTTC	CASSWRGDEQYF
-	-	TRBV9	TRBJ2-7	TGTGCCAGCAGCGTGCGTCCGGGGGCCGTCTACGAGCAGTACTTC	CASSVRPGAVYEQYF
TRBD2	few	TRBV11-3	TRBJ2-1	TGTGCCAGCAGCTTACGAGCGGGAGGGCCTTTCGTCTACAATGAGCAGTTCTTC	CASSLRAGGPFVYNEQFF
-	-	TRBV5-6	TRBJ1-6	TGTGCCAGCAGCTTGACAGGGTACGATTCACCCCTCCACTTT	CASSLTGYDSPLHF
-	-	TRBV4-1	TRBJ1-1	TGCGCCAGCAGCCGGCAGAGGAACACTGAAGCTTTCTTT	CASSRQRNTEAFF
TRBD2	-	TRBV19	TRBJ2-7	TGTGCCAGTAGTATCCAGGGAGGGTACGAGCAGTACTTC	CASSIQGGYEQYF
-	-	TRBV5-4	TRBJ1-6	TGTGCCAGCAGCTTGGACAGGAATAATTCACCCCTCCACTTT	CASSLDRNNSPLHF
-	-	TRBV6-6	TRBJ2-2	TGTGCCAGCAGTCCCCGAGTAGGGGGGCCCGGGGAGCTGTTTTTT	CASSPRVGGPGELFF
TRBD1	-	TRBV6-1	TRBJ2-7	TGTGCCAGCAGGGACAGGGGGCCTTACGAGCAGTACTTC	CASRDRGPYEQYF
-	-	TRBV5-1	TRBJ2-3	TGCGCCAGCAGCTTGGCCGCAATCACAGATACGCAGTATTTT	CASSLAAITDTQYF
-	-	TRBV5-4	TRBJ1-1	TGTGCCAGCGTGACAAGCACTGAAGCTTTCTTT	CASVTSTEAFF
-	-	TRBV18	TRBJ2-5	TGTGCCAGCTCACCACAGGGAAGGTGGGAGACCCAGTACTTC	CASSPQGRWETQYF
-	-	TRBV7-9	TRBJ2-3	TGTGCCAGCAGCCGGACAGATACGCAGTATTTT	CASSRTDTQYF
-	-	TRBV5-1	TRBJ2-1	TGCGCCAGCAGCTTAACAGGGAGGATCGGGAATGAGCAGTTCTTC	CASSLTGRIGNEQFF
TRBD1	-	TRBV6-4	TRBJ1-2	TGTGCCAGAGGGGGCAGGGATTTCCCCCAGTGCTCTAACTATGGCTACACCTTC	CARGGRDFPQCSNYGYTF
TRBD2	-	TRBV11-2	TRBJ2-5	TGTGCCAGCAGCTTACGGACGGGTGGGGAGGGTGAGACCCAGTACTTC	CASSLRTGGEGETQYF
-	once	TRBV9	TRBJ1-3	TGTGCCAGCAGCGTAGACCGGGGGGACACCATATATTTT	CASSVDRGDTIYF
-	-	TRBV4-1	TRBJ2-1	TGCGCCAGCAGCCAAAGGGGTAATGAGCAGTTCTTC	CASSQRGNEQFF
TRBD1	-	TRBV9	TRBJ1-2	TGTGCCAGCAGCGTCGCTACAGGGGGCTACTATGGCTACACCTTC	CASSVATGGYYGYTF
-	-	TRBV19	TRBJ2-5	TGTGCCAGTAGTATTTCAGGTTTCCAAGAGACCCAGTACTTC	CASSISGFQETQYF
-	-	TRBV5-1	TRBJ2-3	TGCGCCAGCAGCTTGAGGGGGGATTCAGCAGATACGCAGTATTTT	CASSLRGDSADTQYF
-	-	TRBV5-4	TRBJ2-3	TGTGCCAGCAGCTTAGTATTCACAGATACGCAGTATTTT	CASSLVFTDTQYF
TRBD2	-	TRBV4-1	TRBJ2-1	TGCGCCAGCAGCCAAGACTTGGGACTAGCGGGAGACAGGGAGTTCTTC	CASSQDLGLAGDREFF
TRBD1	-	TRBV6-5	TRBJ1-1	TGTGCCAGCAGTTTGGGACAGACTGAAGCTTTCTTT	CASSLGQTEAFF
TRBD2	-	TRBV7-3	TRBJ2-5	TGTGCCAGCAGCTTAAGTTCCAGCGGGATACAAGAGACCCAGTACTTC	CASSLSSSGIQETQYF
-	-	TRBV7-3	TRBJ2-3	TGTGCCAGCAGCCTCCGGGACGGAACGGATACGCAGTATTTT	CASSLRDGTDTQYF
-	few	TRBV27	TRBJ1-1	TGTGCCAGCAGTGCGCAGGGGAGGAACACTGAAGCTTTCTTT	CASSAQGRNTEAFF
-	-	TRBV5-1	TRBJ2-5	TGCGCCAGCAGCCTGAAAGAGACCCAGTACTTC	CASSLKETQYF
-	-	TRBV5-1	TRBJ2-7	TGCGCCAGCAGCCCGCGCGACCCTTACGAGCAGTACTTC	CASSPRDPYEQYF
TRBD1	once	TRBV5-1	TRBJ2-5	TGCGCCAGCAGCGCCGGACCCGGACAGGGCGAAGAGACCCAGTACTTC	CASSAGPGQGEETQYF
TRBD1	-	TRBV10-2	TRBJ1-5	TGCGCCAGCAGTGAGGGGGGGACAGGGGGCGATCAGCCCCAGCATTTT	CASSEGGTGGDQPQHF
-	once	TRBV7-9	TRBJ1-2	TGTGCCAGCAGCCTAGCAGGAGGACTCCCCTATGGCTACACCTTC	CASSLAGGLPYGYTF
TRBD2	-	TRBV7-9	TRBJ2-2	TGTGCCAGCACCCTTGGGACTAGCGGGAGTAACGGGGAGCTGTTTTTT	CASTLGTSGSNGELFF
TRBD2	-	TRBV4-2	TRBJ2-1	TGTGCCAGCAGCCAGACTTCCATACTAGCGGCCAGCTCCTACAATGAGCAGTTCTTC	CASSQTSILAASSYNEQFF
TRBD2	once	TRBV5-8	TRBJ2-1	TGTGCCAGCAGCCTGGCGGGGGGCGGGAGCCCCTACAATGAGCAGTTCTTC	CASSLAGGGSPYNEQFF
TRBD2	-	TRBV18	TRBJ2-6	TGTGCCAGCTCACCTCAGACTAGCGGGAGCTCTGGGGCCAACGTCCTGACTTTC	CASSPQTSGSSGANVLTF
TRBD1	-	TRBV13	TRBJ1-3	TGTGCCAGCTGCCGGGACAGGGATTGCGAAAACACCATATATTTT	CASCRDRDCENTIYF
-	-	TRBV11-3	TRBJ1-1	TGTGCCAGCAGCCCTTACCAGGTTTCCATTCCTGAAGCTTTCTTT	CASSPYQVSIPEAFF
TRBD1	-	TRBV6-5	TRBJ1-1	TGTGCCAGCAGTTACTCGCCAGGGGGCTTTGGCACTGAAGCTTTCTTT	CASSYSPGGFGTEAFF
-	-	TRBV19	TRBJ1-2	TGTGCCAGTAGTAGAAACTCTCCGGGACCCGACTATGGCTACACCTTC	CASSRNSPGPDYGYTF
TRBD2	few	TRBV19	TRBJ2-1	TGTGCCAGTAGGTCTAGCGGATCCTACAATGAGCAGTTCTTC	CASRSSGSYNEQFF
-	-	TRBV5-1	TRBJ2-5	TGCGCCAGCAGCTGGGGAGTGGGAGAGGAGACCCAGTACTTC	CASSWGVGEETQYF
-	once	TRBV5-5	TRBJ1-2	TGTGCCAGCAGCTTGGCCGCGGAGGGCCCCTATGGCTACACCTTC	CASSLAAEGPYGYTF
-	-	TRBV2	TRBJ2-7	TGTGCCAGCAGTGAGTGGGGAATTTACGAGCAGTACTTC	CASSEWGIYEQYF